This entry is about one T cell receptor (beta chain). Its specificity is unknown. This specimen comes from a study of cytomegalovirus exposure and HLA in healthy donors. The PCR contained 60 Vbeta and 13 Jbeta primers. Here immunoSEQ multiplex PCR was the method, and the copy in TCRdb shows in-frame clones only, minus some. The table shows roughly 230,000 clones, with around 84% occurring only once. The CDR3 runs to 18 residues. Germline-derived CDR1 and CDR2 are MGHRA and YSYEKL. V was pared by 0 bases and J by 4 bases, with 4 bases of the junction left unmatched. Study conclusions and caveats: The study put some 150 TCR beta chains on its list as cytomegalovirus-associated. Presence/absence results assume similar sequencing depth per donor, which may not hold. In a later analysis, a genetic analysis reported fewer productive-TCR N-insertions in an Asian-associated ancestry cluster than the cohort average. Both high specificity and high sensitivity reportedly marked the classifier's diagnosis of cytomegalovirus status.

The rearrangement joins TRBV4-1 to TRBJ2-1; the match to TRBD2 covers 15 bases. This TCR came from a girl aged 2-10 years in good health and CMV-seronegative. Sequenced sample: PBMCs. The CDR3 DNA follows: TGCGCCAGCAGCCAAGATAGGGGGACTAGCGGGAGGTACAATGAGCAGTTCTTC. The encoded protein is CASSQDRGTSGRYNEQFF.